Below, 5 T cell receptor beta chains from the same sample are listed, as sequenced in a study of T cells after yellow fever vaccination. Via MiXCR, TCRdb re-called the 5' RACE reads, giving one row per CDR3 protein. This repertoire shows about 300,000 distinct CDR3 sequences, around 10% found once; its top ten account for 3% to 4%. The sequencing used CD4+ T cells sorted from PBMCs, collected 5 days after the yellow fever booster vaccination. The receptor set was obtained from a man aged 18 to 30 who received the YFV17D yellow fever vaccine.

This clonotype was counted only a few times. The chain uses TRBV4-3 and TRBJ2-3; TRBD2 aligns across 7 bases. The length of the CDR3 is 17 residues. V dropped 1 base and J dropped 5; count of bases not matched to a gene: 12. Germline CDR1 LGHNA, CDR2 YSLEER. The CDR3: CASSQGPAGQGGDTQYF. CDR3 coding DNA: TGCGCCAGCAGCCAAGGTCCAGCGGGGCAGGGCGGAGATACGCAGTATTTT.

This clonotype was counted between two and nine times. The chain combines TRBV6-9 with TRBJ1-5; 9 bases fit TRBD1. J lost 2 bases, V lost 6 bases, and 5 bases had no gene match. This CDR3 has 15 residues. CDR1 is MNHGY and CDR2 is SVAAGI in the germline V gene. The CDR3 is CASRQQGACNQPQHF. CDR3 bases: TGTGCCAGCAGACAACAGGGGGCTTGCAATCAGCCCCAGCATTTT.

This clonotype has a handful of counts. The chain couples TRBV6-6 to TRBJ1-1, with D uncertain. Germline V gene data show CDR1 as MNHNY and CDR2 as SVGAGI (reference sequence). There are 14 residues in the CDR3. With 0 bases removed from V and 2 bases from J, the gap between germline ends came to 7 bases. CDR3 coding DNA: TGTGCCAGCAGTTACTCGCCGCCTAACACTGAAGCTTTCTTT. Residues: CASSYSPPNTEAFF.

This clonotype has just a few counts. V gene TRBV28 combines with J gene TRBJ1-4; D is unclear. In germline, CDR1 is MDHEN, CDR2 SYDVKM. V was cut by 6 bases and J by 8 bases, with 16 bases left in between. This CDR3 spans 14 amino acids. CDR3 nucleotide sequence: TGTGCCAGCAGCCCTCCGAGTTTTGTAGAAAAACTGTTTTTT. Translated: CASSPPSFVEKLFF.

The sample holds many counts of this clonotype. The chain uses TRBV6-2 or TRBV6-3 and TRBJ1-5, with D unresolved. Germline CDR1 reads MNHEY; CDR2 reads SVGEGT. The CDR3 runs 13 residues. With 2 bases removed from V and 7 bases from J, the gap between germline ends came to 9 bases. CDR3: CASSYDVGQPQHF. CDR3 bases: TGTGCCAGCAGTTACGACGTCGGGCAGCCCCAGCATTTT.